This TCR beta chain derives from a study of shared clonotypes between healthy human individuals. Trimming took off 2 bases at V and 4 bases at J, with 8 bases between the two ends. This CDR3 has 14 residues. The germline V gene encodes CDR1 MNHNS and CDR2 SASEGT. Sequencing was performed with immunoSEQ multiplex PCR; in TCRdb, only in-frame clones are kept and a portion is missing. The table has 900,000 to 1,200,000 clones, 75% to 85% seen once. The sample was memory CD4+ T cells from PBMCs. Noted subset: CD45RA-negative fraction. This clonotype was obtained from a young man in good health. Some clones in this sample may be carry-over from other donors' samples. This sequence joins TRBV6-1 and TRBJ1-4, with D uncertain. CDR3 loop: CASSEQMSNEKLFF. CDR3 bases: TGTGCCAGCAGTGAACAGATGAGTAATGAAAAACTGTTTTTT.